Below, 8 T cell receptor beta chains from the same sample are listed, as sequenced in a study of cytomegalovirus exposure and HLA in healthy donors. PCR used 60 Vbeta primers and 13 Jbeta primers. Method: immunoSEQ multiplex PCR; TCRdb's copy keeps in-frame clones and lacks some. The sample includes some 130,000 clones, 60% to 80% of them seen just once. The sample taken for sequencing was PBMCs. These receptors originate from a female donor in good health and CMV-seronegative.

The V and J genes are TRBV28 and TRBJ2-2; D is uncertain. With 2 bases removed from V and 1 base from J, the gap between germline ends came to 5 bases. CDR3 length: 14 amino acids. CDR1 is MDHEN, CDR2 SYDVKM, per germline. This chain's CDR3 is CASSLGRNTGELFF. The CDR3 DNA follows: TGTGCCAGCAGTTTAGGCCGGAACACCGGGGAGCTGTTTTTT.

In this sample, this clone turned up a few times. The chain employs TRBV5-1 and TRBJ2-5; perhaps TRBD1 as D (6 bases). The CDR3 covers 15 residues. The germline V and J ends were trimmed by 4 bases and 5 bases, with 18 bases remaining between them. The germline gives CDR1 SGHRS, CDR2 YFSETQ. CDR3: CASSDYRDPGETQYF. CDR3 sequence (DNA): TGCGCCAGCAGCGATTACAGGGATCCGGGGGAGACCCAGTACTTC.

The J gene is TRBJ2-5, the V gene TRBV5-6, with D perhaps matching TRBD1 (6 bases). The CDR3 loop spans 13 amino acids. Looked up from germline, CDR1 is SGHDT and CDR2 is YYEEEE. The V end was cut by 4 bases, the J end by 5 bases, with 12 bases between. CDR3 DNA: TGTGCCAGCAGCCCAGGGGTCGGGGAGACCCAGTACTTC. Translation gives CASSPGVGETQYF.

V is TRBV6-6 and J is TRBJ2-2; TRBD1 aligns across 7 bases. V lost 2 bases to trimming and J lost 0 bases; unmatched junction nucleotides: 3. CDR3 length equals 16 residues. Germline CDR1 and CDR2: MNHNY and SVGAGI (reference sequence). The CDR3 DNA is TGTGCCAGCAGTTACGCCGGGACAGCGAACACCGGGGAGCTGTTTTTT. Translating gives CASSYAGTANTGELFF.

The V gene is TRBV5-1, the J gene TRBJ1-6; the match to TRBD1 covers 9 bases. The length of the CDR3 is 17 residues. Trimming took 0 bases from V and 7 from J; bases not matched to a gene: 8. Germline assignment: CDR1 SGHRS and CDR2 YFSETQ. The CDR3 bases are TGCGCCAGCAGCTTGGAGGGGACAGGGAGGACAAATTCACCCCTCCACTTT. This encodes CASSLEGTGRTNSPLHF.

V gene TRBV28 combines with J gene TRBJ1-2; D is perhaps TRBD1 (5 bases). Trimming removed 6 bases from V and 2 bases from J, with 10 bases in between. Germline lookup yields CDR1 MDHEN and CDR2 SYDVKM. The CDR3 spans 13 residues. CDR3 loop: CASSLQVNYGYTF. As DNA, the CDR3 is TGTGCCAGCAGCCTACAGGTCAACTATGGCTACACCTTC.

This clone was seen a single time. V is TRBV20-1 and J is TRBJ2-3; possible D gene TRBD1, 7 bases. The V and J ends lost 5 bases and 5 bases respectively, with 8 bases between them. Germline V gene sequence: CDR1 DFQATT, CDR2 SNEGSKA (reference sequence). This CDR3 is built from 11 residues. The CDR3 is CSAQGGDTQYF. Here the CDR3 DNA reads TGCAGTGCTCAGGGGGGAGATACGCAGTATTTT.

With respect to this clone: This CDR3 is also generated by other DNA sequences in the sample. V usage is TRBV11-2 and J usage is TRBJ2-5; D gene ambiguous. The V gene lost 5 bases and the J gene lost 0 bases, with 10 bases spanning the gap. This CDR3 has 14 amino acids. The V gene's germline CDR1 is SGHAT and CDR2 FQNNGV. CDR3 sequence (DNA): TGTGCCAGCAGCCCCCGCCACTACCAAGAGACCCAGTACTTC. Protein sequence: CASSPRHYQETQYF.